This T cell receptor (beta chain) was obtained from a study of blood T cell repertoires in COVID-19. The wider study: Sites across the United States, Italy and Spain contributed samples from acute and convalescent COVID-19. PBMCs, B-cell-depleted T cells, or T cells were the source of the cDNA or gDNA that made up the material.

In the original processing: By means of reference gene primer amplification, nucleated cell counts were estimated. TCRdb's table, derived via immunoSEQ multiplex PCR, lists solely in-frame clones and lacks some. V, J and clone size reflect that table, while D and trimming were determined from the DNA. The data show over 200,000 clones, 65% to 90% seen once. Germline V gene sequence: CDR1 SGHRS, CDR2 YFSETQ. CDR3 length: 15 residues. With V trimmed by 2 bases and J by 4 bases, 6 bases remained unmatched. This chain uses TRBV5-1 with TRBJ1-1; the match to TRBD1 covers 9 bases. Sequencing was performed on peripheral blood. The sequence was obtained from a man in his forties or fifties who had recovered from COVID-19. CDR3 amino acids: CASSFMATGGTEAFF. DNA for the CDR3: TGCGCCAGCAGCTTTATGGCGACAGGGGGCACTGAAGCTTTCTTT.